This T cell receptor (beta chain) was retrieved from a study of T cells after yellow fever vaccination. Each CDR3 protein gets one entry after TCRdb re-called the 5' RACE reads with MiXCR. Here the sample spans approximately 120,000 distinct CDR3 sequences, approximately 9% being singletons. CDR1 and CDR2 from the germline V gene are SGHDT and YYEEEE. Trimming cost V 2 bases and J 3 bases, with 14 bases left between them. The CDR3 spans 15 residues. J is TRBJ2-5 and V is TRBV5-6; perhaps TRBD2 as D (6 bases). The TCR sequence derives from a man aged 18 to 29 who received the YFV17D yellow fever vaccine. The specimen was CD8+ T cells sorted from PBMCs, collected on the day of the yellow fever booster vaccination. CDR3 residues: CASSFVGGAEETQYF. The CDR3 bases are TGTGCCAGCAGCTTCGTCGGGGGTGCGGAAGAGACCCAGTACTTC.